The clone carrying this T cell receptor (beta chain) was picked up a small number of times. Both 60 Vbeta primers and 13 Jbeta primers went into the PCR. TCRdb's copy holds only in-frame clones and misses some; the assay was immunoSEQ multiplex PCR. There are about 130,000 clones in the sample; about four fifths occur only once, and less than 5% lies in the top ten. Germline values: CDR1 MDHEN, CDR2 SYDVKM. The CDR3 sequence is 15 residues long. V dropped 5 bases and J dropped 6; count of bases not matched to a gene: 7. These data come from a study of cytomegalovirus exposure and HLA in healthy donors. Whole-study context: An earlier analysis found 95 million to 140 million unique TCR beta sequences from 200 million or so T cells.

The gene calls are TRBV28 and TRBJ2-1; 10 positions agree with TRBD2. Input material: PBMCs. This receptor was identified in a man younger than 45 in good health. CDR3 coding DNA: TGTGCCAGCAGTCTACCCCTAGCGGGAGTCAATGAGCAGTTCTTC. Translating gives CASSLPLAGVNEQFF.